These 16 T cell receptor beta chains came from one sample sequenced in a study of Graves' ophthalmopathy and Graves' hyperthyroidism. Scientists amplified the TCR beta CDR3 regions from RNA transcripts. RT-PCR was first run with HTBI primers, then multiplex PCR in a second round. Each CDR3 protein is one row after TCRdb ran MiXCR on the multiplex PCR reads. Of 1 million to 1.3 million distinct CDR3 sequences in the sample, about 40% were seen once. Sequencing input: peripheral blood or thyroid tissue (not recorded which). The source is an adult man with Graves' hyperthyroidism.

Of note for this clonotype: Being one base from a much bigger clone, this may be a read error. This rearrangement joins TRBV7-2 to TRBJ2-7, with 8 bases fitting TRBD2. Germline V gives CDR1 SGHTA, CDR2 FQGNSA. This CDR3 comprises 15 residues. For the CDR3, the DNA is TGTGTCAGCAGCCCCATTCGGGGGGGGCGAGGCGAGCAGTACTTC. This translates into CVSSPIRGGRGEQYF.

To note about this clonotype: Since a much larger clone is just one base distant, this may be a read error. V is TRBV10-3 and J is TRBJ1-2, with TRBD1 matching 8 bases. J lost 7 bases, V lost 4 bases, and 11 bases had no gene match. In germline, CDR1 is ENHRY, CDR2 SYGVKD. The CDR3 runs 15 residues. CDR3 in amino acids: CAISAETGATVGYTF. The DNA of the CDR3 is TGTGCCATCAGTGCAGAGACAGGGGCCACTGTTGGCTACACCTTC.

This clonotype has more than one count but fewer than ten. This chain connects TRBV5-4 to TRBJ2-7, with a tentative D call TRBD2 (6 bases). The CDR3 runs 15 residues. Trimming pared 2 bases from V and 6 bases from J, leaving 18 bases between. CDR1 and CDR2 (germline): SGHNT, YYREEE (reference sequence). CDR3 loop: CASSFGSSREAEQYF. CDR3 nucleotides: TGTGCCAGCAGCTTTGGCTCCTCCAGGGAGGCCGAGCAGTACTTC.

This clonotype was recorded once. V and J are TRBV29-1 and TRBJ1-3, with D hard to call. CDR3 size: 16 residues. In germline, CDR1 is SQVTM, CDR2 ANQGSEA. V shed 5 bases and J shed 0 bases, with 17 bases lying between them. The CDR3 DNA is TGCAGCGTTCGGTCAGGAGGAACGAGCTCTGGAAACACCATATATTTT. It specifies CSVRSGGTSSGNTIYF.

This clonotype was observed at least ten times. V usage is TRBV24-1 and J usage is TRBJ2-2, with no clear D. Germline CDR1 KGHDR, CDR2 SFDVKD. The CDR3 totals 13 residues. V lost 4 bases and J 1 base, leaving 3 bases between the germline ends. Written as DNA, the CDR3 is TGTGCCACCAGTGACGAGAACACCGGGGAGCTGTTTTTT. This sequence encodes CATSDENTGELFF.

This chain connects TRBV10-3 to TRBJ2-3; 8 bases are a match to TRBD2. The CDR3 runs to 16 residues. Germline lookup yields CDR1 ENHRY and CDR2 SYGVKD. V lost 10 bases, J lost 4 bases, and 16 bases stayed unmatched. This CDR3 reads CATSSLAPGGADTQYF. The CDR3, as DNA: TGTGCCACCTCCTCGTTGGCCCCGGGGGGGGCAGATACGCAGTATTTT.

This clonotype was seen at least ten times. This chain links TRBV2 with TRBJ2-2; possibly TRBD1 for D (5 bases). The CDR3 spans 14 residues. The V gene lost 3 bases and the J gene lost 3 bases, with 8 bases spanning the gap. CDR1 and CDR2 from the germline V gene are SNHLY and FYNNEI. CDR3 amino acids: CASSDQGYTGELFF. The CDR3 DNA sequence: TGTGCCAGCAGTGACCAGGGCTACACCGGGGAGCTGTTTTTT.

In this sample, this clonotype turned up many times. The chain uses TRBV15 and TRBJ2-7; D possibly corresponds to TRBD2 (7 bases). This CDR3 comprises 14 residues. Looked up from germline, CDR1 is LNHNV and CDR2 is YYDKDF (reference sequence). Trimming pared 0 bases from V and 3 bases from J, leaving 9 bases between. The CDR3 region has the DNA TGTGCCACCAGCAGAGAGGGAGGGGGCTACGAGCAGTACTTC. This sequence encodes CATSREGGGYEQYF.

The chain carries TRBV6-6 and TRBJ1-5; 7 nucleotides match TRBD1. Germline CDR1 MNHNY, CDR2 SVGAGI (reference sequence). V dropped 5 bases and J dropped 5; count of bases not matched to a gene: 9. This CDR3 is 15 amino acids long. CDR3 coding DNA: TGTGCCAGCAGTGATAAACAGGGGACCCATCAGCCCCAGCATTTT. It is translated as CASSDKQGTHQPQHF.

This clonotype has ten or more counts. The V gene is TRBV7-9, the J gene TRBJ2-2; no definite D call. Trimming removed 5 bases at V and 10 bases at J, with 14 bases between. The CDR3 has 13 amino acids. CDR1 is SEHNR and CDR2 is FQNEAQ in the germline V gene (reference sequence). The CDR3 region has the DNA TGTGCCAGCAGCCCACTACCTGAAGCGGAGCTGTTTTTT. This encodes CASSPLPEAELFF. The entire variable domain, with the rest obtained from reference TRBV7-9 and TRBJ2-2, is as follows: DTGVSQNPRHKITKRGQNVTFRCDPISEHNRLYWYRQTLGQGPEFLTYFQNEAQLEKSRLLSDRFSAERPKGSFSTLEIQRTEQGDSAMYLCASSPLPEAELFFGEGSRLTVL.

The V call is TRBV12-3 or TRBV12-4, the J call TRBJ1-5; maybe TRBD1 (6 bases). CDR3 size: 13 residues. Trimming pared 8 bases from V and 3 bases from J, leaving 11 bases between. The CDR3 DNA follows: TGTGCCAGCTGGACAGAGGACAATCAGCCCCAGCATTTT. Translated, it gives CASWTEDNQPQHF.

Concerning this clonotype itself: A junction boundary mismatches the germline segment, possibly from a read error. V gene TRBV15 combines with J gene TRBJ1-2; the match to TRBD1 covers 8 bases. The CDR3 is 14 amino acids. Germline V gene sequence: CDR1 LNHNV, CDR2 YYDKDF (reference sequence). This CDR3 reads CANSSFDRGYGYTF. The CDR3 nucleotides read TGTGCCAACAGCAGTTTCGACAGGGGCTATGGCTACACCTTC.

At least ten counts were recorded for this clonotype. The chain links TRBV6-5 to TRBJ1-2; 9 bases match TRBD1. Unmatched junction bases numbered 6, after V lost 5 bases and J lost 8 bases. This CDR3 spans 13 amino acids. Germline-derived CDR1 and CDR2 are MNHEY and SVGAGI. The CDR3 loop reads CASSRRQGGGYTF. CDR3 DNA sequence: TGTGCCAGCAGTAGACGACAGGGGGGAGGCTACACCTTC.

This clonotype was observed at least ten times. This chain links TRBV5-1 with TRBJ2-7; D not resolved. The germline gives CDR1 SGHRS, CDR2 YFSETQ. V shed 1 base and J shed 3 bases, with 14 bases lying between them. This CDR3 comprises 15 residues. The DNA of the CDR3 is TGCGCCAGCAGCTTGTCTGCAACAGCTGACTACGAGCAGTACTTC. Encoded protein: CASSLSATADYEQYF.

Many counts were recorded for this clonotype. The J gene is TRBJ1-1, the V gene TRBV7-8, with D perhaps matching TRBD1 (5 bases). Trimming took off 2 bases at V and 0 bases at J, with 13 bases between the two ends. This CDR3 is built from 16 residues. CDR1 and CDR2 from the germline V gene are SGHVS and FQNEAQ. The CDR3 region is CASSLQGPGMNTEAFF. The CDR3 nucleotides are TGTGCCAGCAGCTTACAGGGTCCGGGTATGAACACTGAAGCTTTCTTT.

The chain employs TRBV29-1 and TRBJ2-7; TRBD1 aligns across 9 bases. Germline V gives CDR1 SQVTM, CDR2 ANQGSEA. This CDR3 is 16 amino acids long. The trim removed 5 bases at V and 0 bases at J, leaving 11 bases unmatched. The CDR3 sequence is CSVIPGGTGNSYEQYF. The CDR3 DNA reads TGCAGCGTTATCCCAGGGGGGACAGGGAACTCCTACGAGCAGTACTTC.